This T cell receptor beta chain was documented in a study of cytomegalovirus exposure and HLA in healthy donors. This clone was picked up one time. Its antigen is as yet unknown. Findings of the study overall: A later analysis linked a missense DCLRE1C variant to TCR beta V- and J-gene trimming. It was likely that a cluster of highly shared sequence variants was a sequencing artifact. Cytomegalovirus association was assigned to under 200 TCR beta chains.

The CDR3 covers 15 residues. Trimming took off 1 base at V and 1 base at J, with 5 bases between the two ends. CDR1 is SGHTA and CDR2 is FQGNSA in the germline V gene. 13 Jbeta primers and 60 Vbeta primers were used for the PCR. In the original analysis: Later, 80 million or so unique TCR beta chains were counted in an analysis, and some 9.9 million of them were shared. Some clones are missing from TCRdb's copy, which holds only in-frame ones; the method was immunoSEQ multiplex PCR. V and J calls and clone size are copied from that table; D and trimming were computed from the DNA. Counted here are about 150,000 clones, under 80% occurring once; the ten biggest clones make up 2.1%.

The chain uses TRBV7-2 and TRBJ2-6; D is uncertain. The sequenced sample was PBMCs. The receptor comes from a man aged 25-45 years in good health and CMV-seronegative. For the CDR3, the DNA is TGTGCCAGCAGCTTAGGGGCGTCTGGGGCCAACGTCCTGACTTTC. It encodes CASSLGASGANVLTF.